This T cell receptor (beta chain) stems from a study of control samples from healthy donors and cancer patients. This CDR3 spans 17 amino acids. Trimming stripped 0 bases from V and 7 bases from J, with 18 bases between. In germline, CDR1 is LGHDT, CDR2 YNNKEL (reference sequence). Libraries were prepared by immunoSEQ multiplex PCR; TCRdb keeps only in-frame clonotypes and omits some of them. The sample carries 150,000 or so clones, roughly 94% recorded once. This chain connects TRBV3-1 (or the pseudogene TRBV3-2) to TRBJ2-2, with a tentative D call TRBD2 (7 bases). This sequence was found in a man in his 60s with colorectal cancer. Sequencing was carried out using PBMCs. In DNA form, the CDR3 reads TGTGCCAGCAGCCAAGAACGGGGGGACATTGAGGTCGGGGAGCTGTTTTTT. Its translation: CASSQERGDIEVGELFF.